This paragraph reports one TCR beta chain. In the authors' workflow: Estimation of nucleated cell counts relied on the amplification of reference gene primers. Some clones are missing from TCRdb's copy, which holds only in-frame ones; the method was immunoSEQ multiplex PCR. That table furnishes V, J and clone size, whereas the DNA furnished D and trimming. The sample contains 200,000 to 250,000 clones, 82% of which appear only once. V lost 8 bases to trimming and J lost 6 bases; unmatched junction nucleotides: 10. CDR3 length equals 14 residues. Looked up from germline, CDR1 is MDHEN and CDR2 is SYDVKM. This sample was taken from a study of blood T cell repertoires in COVID-19. Study background: Nucleic acid was either cDNA or gDNA, and it came from T cells, B-cell-depleted T cells, or PBMCs.

In terms of age and location, participants ranged from roughly 18 to 90 years and lived in fewer than 30 US areas. The origin of this receptor is a woman aged 60-75 years who had recovered from COVID-19. The V call is TRBV28, the J call TRBJ2-7; 10 nucleotides match TRBD2. The sequenced material came from PBMCs or T cells enriched from blood (not recorded which). The CDR3 coding sequence is TGTGCCAGCCCCCCTCCGAGCGGGGGGGGCGAGCAGTACTTC. Translated, it gives CASPPPSGGGEQYF.